This TCR beta chain derives from a study of shared clonotypes between healthy human individuals. Background on the study: The plates for each donor numbered three CD4 naive, three CD4 memory, two CD8 naive and one CD8 memory.

Profiling relied on immunoSEQ multiplex PCR, and the TCRdb table lists in-frame clones only, not all of them. There are about 510,000 clones in the sample; almost 97% occur only once, and roughly 0.06% lies in the top ten. Findings of the study overall: The generation probabilities recorded for non-shared clonotypes fell below those of clonotypes shared by all four donors. When naive CD4 clonotypes were compared across a few donors, 5% to 5.5% were shared.

Subsets obtained from CD4+ cells comprised CD45RA+ naive and CD45RA-negative memory cells. This clone was seen just once. No antigen is known for it. CDR3 length equals 16 residues. The ends were cut back, 4 bases at V and 6 bases at J, with 19 bases in the middle. Germline V CDR1 and CDR2: MGHRA, YSYEKL. The V call is TRBV4-1, the J call TRBJ2-1, with unresolved D. The sequence derives from a woman in her 30s in good health. The sample consisted of naive CD4+ T cells sorted from blood. The subset: CD45RA+ positively selected. CDR3 DNA sequence: TGCGCCAGCAGCCCGGTTGTGCGGCGCCCCGTCAATGAGCAGTTCTTC. This sequence encodes CASSPVVRRPVNEQFF.